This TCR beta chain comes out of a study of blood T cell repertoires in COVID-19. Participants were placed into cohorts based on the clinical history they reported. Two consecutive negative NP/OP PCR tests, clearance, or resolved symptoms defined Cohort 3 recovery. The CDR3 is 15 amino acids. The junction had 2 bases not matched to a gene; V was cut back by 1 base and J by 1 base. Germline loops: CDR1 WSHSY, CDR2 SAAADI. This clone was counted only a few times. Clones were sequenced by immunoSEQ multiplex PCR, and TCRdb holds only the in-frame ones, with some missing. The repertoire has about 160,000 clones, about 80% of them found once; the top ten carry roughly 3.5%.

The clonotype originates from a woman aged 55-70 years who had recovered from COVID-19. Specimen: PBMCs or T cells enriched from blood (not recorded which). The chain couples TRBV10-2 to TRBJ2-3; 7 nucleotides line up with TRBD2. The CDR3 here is CASSEFAGGTDTQYF. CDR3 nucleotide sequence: TGCGCCAGCAGTGAGTTTGCGGGGGGCACAGATACGCAGTATTTT.